The rows below give T cell receptor beta chains drawn from one sample of a study of T cell responses to AZD1222 COVID-19 vaccine. Sequenced by immunoSEQ multiplex PCR; TCRdb stores in-frame clones only, minus some. The profile shows around 120,000 clones, just over 90% of them singletons. The sample was peripheral blood, taken 28 days after the second AZD1222 dose. These receptor sequences come from an adult who received the AZD1222 COVID-19 vaccine. Both conserved end residues are part of each CDR3. The order of the fields is J gene, clone size, V gene, D gene, CDR3 protein, CDR3 DNA. The D gene is left open where the match is weak. Some rows mark clone size as missing; the rest say once, few, many or name a class of expanded clone.

TRBJ1-2	.	TRBV24-1	.	CATSPQGYSYGYTF	TGTGCCACCAGCCCACAGGGTTATAGTTATGGCTACACCTTC
TRBJ1-2	.	TRBV7-9	.	CASSLQPSGPAIGYTF	TGTGCCAGCAGCTTACAACCCTCGGGACCAGCAATTGGCTACACCTTC
TRBJ2-7	.	TRBV5-1	TRBD1	CASSLGQGAREQYF	TGCGCCAGCAGCTTGGGACAGGGGGCGAGAGAGCAGTACTTC
TRBJ2-7	.	TRBV4-1	TRBD1	CASSHPGTGFPEQYF	TGCGCCAGCAGCCACCCCGGGACAGGGTTCCCAGAGCAGTACTTC
TRBJ1-2	.	TRBV5-6	.	CASSLRQNNYGYTF	TGTGCCAGCAGCTTGCGGCAGAATAACTATGGCTACACCTTC
TRBJ2-3	.	TRBV6-6	TRBD1	CASRPGQGAGDTQYF	TGTGCCAGCAGGCCGGGACAGGGGGCGGGAGATACGCAGTATTTT
TRBJ2-1	.	TRBV5-1	.	CASSLYNEQFF	TGCGCCAGCAGCTTGTACAATGAGCAGTTCTTC
TRBJ1-2	once	TRBV7-2	.	CASSSPARTNYGYTF	TGTGCCAGCAGCTCACCGGCAAGAACAAACTATGGCTACACCTTC
TRBJ1-6	.	TRBV7-9	.	CASSLARPGGSPLHF	TGTGCCAGCAGCTTAGCGCGGCCTGGCGGTTCACCCCTCCACTTT
TRBJ1-2	.	TRBV19	.	CASSIFQSYGYTF	TGTGCCAGTAGTATATTTCAGTCCTATGGCTACACCTTC
TRBJ1-1	.	TRBV5-4	.	CASSLAAGSAFF	TGTGCCAGCAGCTTGGCTGCAGGTTCTGCTTTCTTT
TRBJ2-7	.	TRBV6-5	.	CASSPHPDKYEQYF	TGTGCCAGCAGTCCGCATCCCGATAAATACGAGCAGTACTTC
TRBJ2-3	.	TRBV3-1/TRBV3-2	TRBD1	CASSQRDRGLRDTQYF	TGTGCCAGCAGCCAACGGGACAGGGGGCTTCGAGATACGCAGTATTTT
TRBJ2-1	.	TRBV2	.	CASSEVGDESYNEQFF	TGTGCCAGCAGTGAGGTGGGAGACGAATCCTACAATGAGCAGTTCTTC
TRBJ1-3	.	TRBV5-6	.	CASSLAQGSNTIYF	TGTGCCAGCAGCTTGGCACAGGGTAGCAACACCATATATTTT
TRBJ1-2	.	TRBV15	.	CATTQTGRYGYTF	TGTGCCACCACCCAGACCGGCCGCTATGGCTACACCTTC
TRBJ2-5	.	TRBV4-2	.	CASSQDRGRRETQYF	TGTGCCAGCAGCCAAGATCGAGGACGACGAGAGACCCAGTACTTC
TRBJ1-2	.	TRBV2	.	CASNGDNYGYTF	TGTGCCAGCAACGGGGATAACTATGGCTACACCTTC
TRBJ1-2	.	TRBV9	TRBD1	CASSVGGQGANYGYTF	TGTGCCAGCAGCGTAGGAGGACAGGGGGCTAACTATGGCTACACCTTC
TRBJ2-6	.	TRBV19	.	CASSIRARPLGANVLTF	TGTGCCAGTAGTATTCGTGCCCGGCCTCTGGGGGCCAACGTCCTGACTTTC
TRBJ1-3	.	TRBV7-6	.	CASSPQVSGNTIYF	TGTGCCAGCAGCCCACAGGTCTCTGGAAACACCATATATTTT
TRBJ1-6	once	TRBV7-2	TRBD1	CASSLGRDRGSYNSPLHF	TGTGCCAGCAGCTTAGGGAGGGACAGGGGGTCCTATAATTCACCCCTCCACTTT